This is a list of T cell receptor beta chains from one sample in a study of blood T cell repertoires in COVID-19. The assay was immunoSEQ multiplex PCR, and TCRdb's table has in-frame clones only and misses some. The repertoire has 120,000 or so clones, 80% to 90% of them found once; the top ten carry around 10%. Sequencing was performed on peripheral blood. These receptors were obtained from a human donor in a cohort sampled during active COVID-19. Both conserved end residues are part of each CDR3. A D gene is named only where the DNA matches it firmly. Not every row has a clone size; where given, it reads once, few, many or a size class.

clone size	J gene	V gene	D gene	CDR3 DNA	CDR3 protein
-	TRBJ1-6	TRBV29-1	TRBD1	TGCAGCACTGACTCCGACAGGGGGCATCGGAATAATTCACCCCTCCACTTT	CSTDSDRGHRNNSPLHF
once	TRBJ2-2	TRBV5-1	-	TGCGCCAGTAGTCTAGGAAACACCGGGGAGCTGTTTTTT	CASSLGNTGELFF
few	TRBJ2-3	TRBV7-2	-	TGTGCCAGCAGCTTAGCGGGAGGGGGTGGGAGCACAGATACGCAGTATTTT	CASSLAGGGGSTDTQYF
-	TRBJ2-7	TRBV18	-	TGTGCCAGCTCACCGCAGGGTACTGTCGCCGAGCAGTACTTC	CASSPQGTVAEQYF
-	TRBJ1-5	TRBV7-6	TRBD1	TGTGCCAGCAGTCTAGGACAGGGCAGCAATCAGCCCCAGCATTTT	CASSLGQGSNQPQHF
-	TRBJ1-2	TRBV27	-	TGTGCCAGCAGTTCCGACAAGAACTATGGCTACACCTTC	CASSSDKNYGYTF
once	TRBJ2-7	TRBV2	TRBD1	TGTGCCAGCAGCGGGACAGGGGGTTACTACGAGCAGTACTTC	CASSGTGGYYEQYF
-	TRBJ1-2	TRBV30	TRBD1	TGTGCCTGGAAATCGGGACAGGGGGTGAACTATGGCTACACCTTC	CAWKSGQGVNYGYTF
few	TRBJ2-7	TRBV7-9	TRBD2	TGTGCCAGCAGCTTAGACATAGCGGGGAGCTCCTACGAGCAGTACTTC	CASSLDIAGSSYEQYF
-	TRBJ2-3	TRBV18	TRBD1	TGTGCCAGCTCACCCCCGGGACAGGGTTATTTGGATACGCAGTATTTT	CASSPPGQGYLDTQYF
-	TRBJ2-1	TRBV3-1/TRBV3-2	TRBD2	TGTGCCAGCAGCCAGCGAGCGGGGGGCCGCAATGAGCAGTTCTTC	CASSQRAGGRNEQFF
-	TRBJ2-5	TRBV5-6	-	TGTGCCAGCAACTCTCAAGAGACCCAGTACTTC	CASNSQETQYF
-	TRBJ2-5	TRBV7-2	-	TGTGCCAGCAGCTTAGTTTGGGGAGGAGAGACCCAGTACTTC	CASSLVWGGETQYF
-	TRBJ1-1	TRBV3-1/TRBV3-2	-	TGTGCCAGCAGCCAAGAGCCAGAGGGGGTCACTGAAGCTTTCTTT	CASSQEPEGVTEAFF
few	TRBJ2-1	TRBV5-4	TRBD1	TGTGCCAGCAGCTTGGAACAGGGGGCTTATGAGCAGTTCTTC	CASSLEQGAYEQFF
-	TRBJ2-3	TRBV27	-	TGTGCCAGCAGTTTAGGGCGGGGGCTTACAGATACGCAGTATTTT	CASSLGRGLTDTQYF
-	TRBJ2-7	TRBV28	TRBD2	TGTGCCAGCCTAGCGGGGGATTCCTACGAGCAGTACTTC	CASLAGDSYEQYF
-	TRBJ2-6	TRBV28	-	TGTGCCAGCCGTCCGGGGGGCGGGGTTGGGGCCAACGTCCTGACTTTC	CASRPGGGVGANVLTF
-	TRBJ2-1	TRBV20-1	-	TGCAGTGCTAGTACCCACAATGGGCAGTTCTTC	CSASTHNGQFF
-	TRBJ1-6	TRBV11-2	-	TGTGCCAGCAGCTTAGCAACGGTGGAGGATAATTCACCCCTCCACTTT	CASSLATVEDNSPLHF
-	TRBJ2-2	TRBV2	-	TGTGCCAGCAGAGGGGCCGGGGAGCTGTTTTTT	CASRGAGELFF
-	TRBJ2-7	TRBV5-8	TRBD2	TGTGCCAGCAGCTCGGCTAGCGGGGGGCCCGAGGACGAGCAGTACTTC	CASSSASGGPEDEQYF
-	TRBJ2-2	TRBV11-2	-	TGTGCCAGCAGCCCGGGGGGACAGGCCGCCGGGGAGCTGTTTTTT	CASSPGGQAAGELFF
-	TRBJ2-1	TRBV3-1/TRBV3-2	TRBD2	TGTGCCAGCAACAGACTAGCGGGGGGGAACAATGAGCAGTTCTTC	CASNRLAGGNNEQFF
-	TRBJ2-2	TRBV19	TRBD1	TGTGCCAGTACCCCGGGACAGCTCACCGGGGAGCTGTTTTTT	CASTPGQLTGELFF
-	TRBJ1-2	TRBV5-4	TRBD1	TGTGCCAGCAGCCAGAGGGACAGGGGGCCCTATGGCTACACCTTC	CASSQRDRGPYGYTF
-	TRBJ1-5	TRBV6-1	TRBD1	TGTGCCAGCAGTGAACCGACAGGGAAAGGACATTTT	CASSEPTGKGHF
-	TRBJ1-6	TRBV19	-	TGTGCCAGTAGTATAAGTGCCTACGGATGGGGGGATTCACCCCTCCACTTT	CASSISAYGWGDSPLHF
-	TRBJ2-1	TRBV7-9	TRBD2	TGTGCCAGCACCGTAGCGCGGGGGAGCTCCTACAATGAGCAGTTCTTC	CASTVARGSSYNEQFF
-	TRBJ2-5	TRBV7-2	TRBD2	TGTGCCAGCAGCTTCGGACTAGCGGGGGCCTCGGAGACCCAGTACTTC	CASSFGLAGASETQYF
-	TRBJ1-2	TRBV7-6	TRBD1	TGTGCCAGCAGCGCCGGGACAGGGGGCGGTGGCTACACCTTC	CASSAGTGGGGYTF
few	TRBJ2-1	TRBV7-9	-	TGTGCCAGCAGCCCGACGACCACAGATGAGCAGTTCTTC	CASSPTTTDEQFF
-	TRBJ2-7	TRBV2	TRBD2	TGTGCCAGCAGTGAGAATAGCGGGCCCTACGAGCAGTACTTC	CASSENSGPYEQYF
-	TRBJ2-7	TRBV7-8	TRBD2	TGTGCCAGCAGCCGCCTTCCCAGCGGGGGCGAGCAGTACTTC	CASSRLPSGGEQYF